This T cell receptor (beta chain) was sequenced in a study of blood T cells in healthy people across ages. Study results and caveats: CMV status of donors was unknown, possibly confounding expanded clonotype changes.

Trimming removed 6 bases from V and 3 bases from J; junction bases left unmatched: 12. This CDR3 region has 16 residues. The germline V gene encodes CDR1 DFQATT and CDR2 SNEGSKA (reference sequence). The donors, healthy Caucasians from Russia, were aged roughly 6 to 90. A remark on this clonotype: Antigen: not known.

A sample-barcoded 5' primer and a J-beta primer mix were used in a second PCR of roughly 6 to 11 cycles. Template switching added a 12-random-nucleotide identifier to every cDNA molecule. In TCRdb, the 5' RACE reads were re-called with MiXCR into one record per CDR3 protein. The table has around 800,000 distinct CDR3 sequences, 25% to 30% seen once. This sample also appeared in a second study, on T cells of mothers and their children. Per that paper: Donors were three healthy Caucasian mothers and their six children.

This TCR was recovered from a boy younger than 18 in good health. What was sequenced was blood. V is TRBV20-1 and J is TRBJ2-1, with 9 nucleotides matching TRBD2. The CDR3: CSARGVAGANYNEQFF. CDR3 sequence (DNA): TGCAGTGCCAGGGGGGTAGCGGGGGCCAACTACAATGAGCAGTTCTTC.